This T cell receptor (beta chain) was identified in a study of blood T cell repertoires in COVID-19. Study as a whole: Samples taken during acute and convalescent COVID-19 were collected in the United States, Italy and Spain. T cells, B-cell-depleted T cells, or PBMCs provided the cDNA or gDNA that served as material.

Trimming took off 0 bases at V and 8 bases at J, with 20 bases between the two ends. Looked up from germline, CDR1 is SGHDN and CDR2 is FVKESK. The length of the CDR3 is 17 residues. Original analysis: Cell counts per sample came from amplifying reference gene primers. Profiling relied on immunoSEQ multiplex PCR, and the TCRdb table lists in-frame clones only, not all of them. Clone size and V and J calls were adopted from that table, with D and trimming inferred from the DNA. The data show 200,000 to 250,000 clones, under 90% seen once. This chain joins TRBV14 and TRBJ2-1, with D tentatively TRBD2 (5 bases). Sequenced: peripheral blood. The TCR was taken from an elderly woman with acute or convalescent COVID-19. The CDR3 reads CASSQDRGPPPRHEQFF. The DNA for the CDR3 is TGTGCCAGCAGCCAAGATCGGGGTCCTCCGCCGCGTCATGAGCAGTTCTTC.